This T cell receptor beta chain is drawn from a study of Graves' ophthalmopathy and Graves' hyperthyroidism. RNA transcripts served as template for amplifying TCR beta CDR3 sequences. Second-round multiplex PCR followed a first-round RT-PCR using HTBI primers. MiXCR was run by TCRdb on the multiplex PCR reads, yielding one entry per CDR3 protein. The data hold 600,000 to 700,000 distinct CDR3 sequences, with 35% to 50% observed a single time. The sequence derives from an adult man with Graves' ophthalmopathy. Sequencing was performed on peripheral blood.

CDR3 sequence reads: CASSLKGFDTEAFF. In DNA form, the CDR3 reads TGTGCCAGCAGTTTGAAGGGTTTCGACACTGAAGCTTTCTTT. The V call is TRBV12-3 or TRBV12-4, the J call TRBJ1-1; D is uncertain. V was cut by 3 bases and J by 3 bases, with 11 bases left in between. The CDR3 extends over 14 amino acids.